The clone carrying this T cell receptor (beta chain) showed up just a few times. What it recognizes is unknown. The CDR3 covers 16 residues. Germline V gene sequence: CDR1 SGHNT, CDR2 YYREEE (reference sequence). V shed 6 bases, J shed 0 bases, and the junction held 7 bases outside the gene matches. This record comes from a study of shared clonotypes between healthy human individuals. Study background: Per donor, three plates held CD4 naive cells, three held CD4 memory, two held CD8 naive and one held CD8 memory.

Study-wide results and limits: Relative to memory subsets, naive subsets generally showed larger estimated richness. Researchers sampled blood only, noting tissue repertoires likely differ.

The assay was immunoSEQ multiplex PCR, and TCRdb's table has in-frame clones only and misses some. The sample lists hundreds of thousands of clones; approximately 79% were seen once. The TCR comes from a woman in her thirties in good health. The V and J genes are TRBV5-4 and TRBJ1-1; 11 bases fit TRBD1. The specimen was memory CD4+ T cells sorted from blood. The subset here: CD45RA-negative fraction. The CDR3 DNA reads as TGTGCCAGCATGGTGGACAGGGGGCCCTTGAACACTGAAGCTTTCTTT. It codes for CASMVDRGPLNTEAFF.